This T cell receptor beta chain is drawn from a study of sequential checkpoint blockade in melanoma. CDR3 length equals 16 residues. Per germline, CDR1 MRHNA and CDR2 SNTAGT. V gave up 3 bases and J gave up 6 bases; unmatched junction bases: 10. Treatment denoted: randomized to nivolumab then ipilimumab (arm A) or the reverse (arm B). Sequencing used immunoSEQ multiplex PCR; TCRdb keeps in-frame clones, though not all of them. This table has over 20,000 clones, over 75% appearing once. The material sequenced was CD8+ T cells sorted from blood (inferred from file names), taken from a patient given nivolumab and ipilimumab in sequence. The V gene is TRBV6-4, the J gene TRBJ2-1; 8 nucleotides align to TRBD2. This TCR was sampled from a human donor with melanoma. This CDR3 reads CASSEDVGRAANEQFF. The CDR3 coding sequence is TGTGCCAGCAGTGAAGACGTCGGGAGGGCCGCCAATGAGCAGTTCTTC.